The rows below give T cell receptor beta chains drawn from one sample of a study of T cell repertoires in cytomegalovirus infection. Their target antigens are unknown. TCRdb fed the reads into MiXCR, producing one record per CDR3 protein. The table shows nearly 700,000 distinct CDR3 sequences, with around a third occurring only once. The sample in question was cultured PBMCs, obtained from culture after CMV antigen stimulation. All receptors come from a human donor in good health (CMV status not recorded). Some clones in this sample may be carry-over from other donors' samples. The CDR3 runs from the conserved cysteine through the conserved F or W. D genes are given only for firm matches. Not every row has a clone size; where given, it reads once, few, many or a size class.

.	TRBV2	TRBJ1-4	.	TGTGCCAGCACCAGATTACCAGGACGGAGTAATGAAAAACTGTTTTTT	CASTRLPGRSNEKLFF
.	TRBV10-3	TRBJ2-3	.	TGTGCCATCAGATCTGGGCCTGACGATACGCAGTATTTT	CAIRSGPDDTQYF
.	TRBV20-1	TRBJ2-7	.	TGCAGTGCTGGCAAAGCAGGAGGGAGCTCCTACGAGCAGTACTTC	CSAGKAGGSSYEQYF
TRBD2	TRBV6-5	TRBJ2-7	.	TGTGCCAGCAGTTACGCTAGCGGGGCTTCCTACGAGCAGTACTTC	CASSYASGASYEQYF
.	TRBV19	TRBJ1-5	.	TGTGCCAGTACTCTCGGGGGCGCGGTTCAGCCCCAGCATTTT	CASTLGGAVQPQHF
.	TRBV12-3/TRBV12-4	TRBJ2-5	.	TGTGCCAGCAGTTTAAGGTCGGGCAGGGAAGAGACCCAGTACTTC	CASSLRSGREETQYF
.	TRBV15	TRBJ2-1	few	TGTGCCACCAGCCTCGGGCCAGGGGAGTCCTACAATGAGCAGTTCTTC	CATSLGPGESYNEQFF
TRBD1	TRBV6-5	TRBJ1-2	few	TGTGCCAGCAAGTTTGGGACAGTCGGATGGGGCTACACCTTC	CASKFGTVGWGYTF
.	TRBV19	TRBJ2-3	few	TGTGCCAGTAGTGATGGGCCGAGCACAGATACGCAGTATTTT	CASSDGPSTDTQYF
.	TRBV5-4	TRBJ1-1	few	TGTGCCAGCGGCAAAAAGGCCCAGCGCACTGAAGCTTTCTTT	CASGKKAQRTEAFF
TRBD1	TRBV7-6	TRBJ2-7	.	TGTGCCAGCAGCTTAAAGGTGGGGACAGGGCGCTACGAGCAGTACTTC	CASSLKVGTGRYEQYF
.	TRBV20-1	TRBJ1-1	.	TGCAGTGCTAGAGATCAAGTGGCCGGGCCTGAGGCTTTCTTT	CSARDQVAGPEAFF
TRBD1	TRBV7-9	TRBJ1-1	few	TGTGCCAGCTCCCCTCGACAGGGGGCCACTGAAGCTTTCTTT	CASSPRQGATEAFF
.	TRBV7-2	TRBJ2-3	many	TGTGCCAGCAGCTTCGGGGCCTCGCGTACGCAGTATTTT	CASSFGASRTQYF
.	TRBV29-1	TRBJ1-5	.	TGCAGCGTTTCCCGGGACAATAGCAATCAGCCCCAGCATTTT	CSVSRDNSNQPQHF
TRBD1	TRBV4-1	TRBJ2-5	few	TGCGCCAGCAGCCATCAGGGGGAAGAGACCCAGTACTTC	CASSHQGEETQYF
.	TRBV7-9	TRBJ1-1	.	TGTGCCAGCAGCGACGAGGACAGAGAAGCTTTCTTT	CASSDEDREAFF
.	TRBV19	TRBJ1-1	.	TGTGCCAGTGACTCGTGGGGAGGGGCCACTGAAGCTTTCTTT	CASDSWGGATEAFF
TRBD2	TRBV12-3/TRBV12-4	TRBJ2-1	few	TGTGCCAGCACCTCCCGACTAGCGGGATTGTGGTACAATGAGCAGTTCTTC	CASTSRLAGLWYNEQFF
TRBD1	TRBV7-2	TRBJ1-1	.	TGTGCCAGCAGCTCTCAGGGGGCCCCGGTCTCTGAAGCTTTCTTT	CASSSQGAPVSEAFF
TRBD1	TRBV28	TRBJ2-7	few	TGTGCCAGCAGTTTATGGACAGGGGCCTCTGACGAGCAGTACTTC	CASSLWTGASDEQYF
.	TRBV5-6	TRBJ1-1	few	TGTGCCAGCAGCTGGGGGGACGGACCGAACACTGAAGCTTTCTTT	CASSWGDGPNTEAFF
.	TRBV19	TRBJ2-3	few	TGTGCCACTCAGGGTCTCGGGGGAGATACGCAGTATTTT	CATQGLGGDTQYF
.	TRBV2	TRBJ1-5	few	TGTGCCAGCAGTCCCCATAAGTGGGATCAGCCCCAGCATTTT	CASSPHKWDQPQHF
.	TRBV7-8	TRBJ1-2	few	TGTGCCAGCAGCCGGGACGGAGAGCCAAACTATGGCTACACCTTC	CASSRDGEPNYGYTF
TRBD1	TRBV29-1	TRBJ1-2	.	TGCAGCGTTGCCCGGGACAGGTTAGATGGCTACACCTTC	CSVARDRLDGYTF
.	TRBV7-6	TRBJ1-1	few	TGTGCCAGCAGGCCCGCCAGGAACACTGAAGCTTTCTTT	CASRPARNTEAFF